Here is one T cell receptor (beta chain) with its context. The antigen is not known. The data originate from a study of CD8+ T cells in alopecia areata. The treatment here: oral pan-JAK inhibitor, 5-10 mg twice daily. This CDR3 is built from 15 residues. Trimming stripped 2 bases from V and 1 base from J, with 10 bases between. The V gene's germline CDR1 is SEHNR and CDR2 FQNEAQ (reference sequence). The study's findings and limits: Scalp clonality, together with expanded CD8+ clones among the top 100, fell significantly with tofacitinib.

TCR sequencing used cDNA made by reverse transcription of extracted RNA. The repertoire was sequenced with immunoSEQ multiplex PCR; TCRdb's copy has only in-frame clones and lacks some. Seen here are 85,000 to 110,000 clones, under 90% observed once, and the top ten hold around 10%. Material: CD8+ T cells sorted from blood, obtained at approximately week 30, from a patient treated with tofacitinib. The gene calls are TRBV7-9 and TRBJ2-3; no definite D call. The receptor was derived from a human donor with alopecia areata. The CDR3 bases are TGTGCCAGCAGCTTAAGAGGAGCAGGCACAGATACGCAGTATTTT. The encoded protein is CASSLRGAGTDTQYF.